The present T cell receptor beta chain was sequenced within a study of T cell responses to AZD1222 COVID-19 vaccine. This CDR3 spans 13 amino acids. Germline lookup yields CDR1 SEHNR and CDR2 FQNEAQ (reference sequence). Trimming removed 4 bases from V and 8 bases from J, with 14 bases in between. Assay used: immunoSEQ multiplex PCR; TCRdb lists only in-frame clones, some missing. The profile shows 150,000 to 160,000 clones, more than 90% of them singletons. The J gene is TRBJ1-1, the V gene TRBV7-9; no clear D gene. The sequence came from an adult who received the AZD1222 COVID-19 vaccine. The source material was peripheral blood, sampled 28 days after the second AZD1222 dose. The CDR3 protein is CASSSRREKEAFF. The DNA for the CDR3 is TGTGCCAGCAGCTCCCGACGGGAAAAAGAAGCTTTCTTT.